The sequence of this T cell receptor beta chain was determined in a study of response to subunit inactivated influenza vaccine. This CDR3 has 16 residues. V gave up 5 bases and J gave up 4 bases, with 18 bases separating them. Study-wide results and limits: A suggestion made by the authors is that each seasonal influenza vaccination recruits few new T cells.

This clonotype was recorded a few times. What it recognizes is unknown. One entry per CDR3 protein, called by TCRdb with MiXCR from the RT-PCR reads. The sample lists around 750,000 distinct CDR3 sequences, about 20% occurring once. V gene TRBV12-3 or TRBV12-4 combines with J gene TRBJ2-1, with a weak D call TRBD2 (6 bases). The sample was PBMCs from blood, taken approximately 5 days after vaccination. The TCR originated in a man aged 50 to 60 who received an inactivated influenza vaccine. In nucleotides, the CDR3 is TGTGCCAGCAGTGCCTCTCCGGGGGTAGCGTACAATGAGCAGTTCTTC. Its protein is CASSASPGVAYNEQFF.